Each of the 17 T cell receptor beta chains below was sequenced from the same sample in a study of blood T cell repertoires in COVID-19. Produced via immunoSEQ multiplex PCR; TCRdb's table is partial and in-frame only. The table shows 200,000 to 250,000 clones, with about 89% occurring only once. Sequencing used peripheral blood. The source is a woman aged 40 to 50 with acute or convalescent COVID-19.

The chain recombines TRBV15 with TRBJ1-2; no clear D gene. The CDR3 runs 15 residues. Trimming pared 0 bases from V and 1 base from J, leaving 9 bases between. The germline V gene encodes CDR1 LNHNV and CDR2 YYDKDF (reference sequence). The CDR3, as DNA: TGTGCCACCAGCAGAGAGCGCGGTGTTAACTATGGCTACACCTTC. Protein product: CATSRERGVNYGYTF.

The V gene is TRBV15, the J gene TRBJ1-4, with a possible D match to TRBD1 (5 bases). The germline V and J ends were trimmed by 5 bases and 7 bases, with 20 bases remaining between them. This CDR3 has 16 amino acids. CDR1 and CDR2 from the germline V gene are LNHNV and YYDKDF (reference sequence). The CDR3 loop reads CATSSRSGGLGEKLFF. The CDR3 bases are TGTGCCACCAGCTCCCGGTCCGGGGGATTAGGTGAAAAACTGTTTTTT.

About this clone itself: Other DNA sequences in the sample encode the same CDR3. The V call is TRBV12-3 or TRBV12-4, the J call TRBJ1-2; D is unclear. The CDR3 consists of 13 residues. Trimming removed 1 base from V and 2 bases from J, with 5 bases in between. The CDR3 coding sequence is TGTGCCAGCAGTTTAGGGAGCAACTATGGCTACACCTTC. Its translation is CASSLGSNYGYTF.

V and J are TRBV4-1 and TRBJ1-1, with D perhaps matching TRBD1 (5 bases). Deletions cut 4 bases from V and 4 bases from J, with 19 bases between. Per the germline V gene, CDR1 is MGHRA and CDR2 is YSYEKL. This CDR3 comprises 16 residues. The CDR3 reads CASSPTGGRGGTEAFF. The CDR3 bases are TGCGCCAGCAGCCCCACGGGAGGGAGGGGCGGCACTGAAGCTTTCTTT.

The V gene is TRBV5-6, the J gene TRBJ1-2; 9 bases align to TRBD1. The CDR3 spans 16 residues. CDR1 is SGHDT, CDR2 YYEEEE, per germline. V was clipped by 3 bases and J by 9 bases; unmatched bases: 15. CDR3 in DNA: TGTGCCAGCAGCTCCACAGGGGGCCCCGTGGAATTGAGCTACACCTTC. Its protein is CASSSTGGPVELSYTF.

This chain links TRBV7-3 with TRBJ2-6, with D perhaps TRBD1 (5 bases). The CDR3 length is 15 residues. V lost 3 bases and J lost 2, with 8 bases in between. Germline assignment: CDR1 SGHTA and CDR2 FQGTGA. Here the CDR3 DNA reads TGTGCCAGCAGCTTTACCAGGGCTGGGGCCAACGTCCTGACTTTC. The encoded protein is CASSFTRAGANVLTF. Based on the CDR3 plus reference TRBV7-3 and TRBJ2-6, the full variable domain is GAGVSQTPSNKVTEKGKYVELRCDPISGHTALYWYRQSLGQGPEFLIYFQGTGAADDSGLPNDRFFAVRPEGSVSTLKIQRTERGDSAVYLCASSFTRAGANVLTFGAGSRLTVL.

J is TRBJ2-1 and V is TRBV6-4, with a possible D match to TRBD2 (7 bases). The CDR3 is made up of 15 amino acids. Germline V gives CDR1 MRHNA, CDR2 SNTAGT. V was trimmed by 0 bases and J by 2 bases, leaving 8 bases between them. CDR3 sequence: CASSDSGGAYNEQFF. Written as DNA, the CDR3 is TGTGCCAGCAGTGACTCAGGGGGGGCCTACAATGAGCAGTTCTTC.

This clone was observed once. CDR3 amino acids: CASIGGGPFITGELFF. In nucleotides, the CDR3 is TGCGCCAGTATAGGGGGGGGGCCCTTTATCACCGGGGAGCTGTTTTTT. J is TRBJ2-2 and V is TRBV10-1; D is perhaps TRBD2 (7 bases). The CDR3 covers 16 residues. Germline loops: CDR1 WNHNN, CDR2 SYGVQD (reference sequence). V was pared by 9 bases and J by 4 bases, with 21 bases between.

The rearrangement uses TRBV18 and TRBJ1-3; perhaps TRBD1 as D (6 bases). The V end lost 0 bases, the J end lost 2 bases, and 11 bases lay between the germline ends. The CDR3 spans 16 residues. Germline V gene lookup returns CDR1 KGHSH and CDR2 LQKENI. The CDR3 DNA is TGTGCCAGCTCACCACCCTCCAGGGGAACTGGAAACACCATATATTTT. Translating gives CASSPPSRGTGNTIYF.

The genes are TRBV11-2 and TRBJ2-4; the D gene is possibly TRBD1 (5 bases). The germline CDR1 and CDR2 sequences are SGHAT and FQNNGV. The V gene lost 6 bases and the J gene lost 0 bases, with 18 bases spanning the gap. The CDR3 is made up of 17 amino acids. The CDR3 spells CASSRSGLSQAKNIQYF. As DNA, the CDR3 is TGTGCCAGCAGTCGCTCAGGGCTGTCTCAAGCCAAAAACATTCAGTACTTC.

This chain uses TRBV6-4 with TRBJ1-3; TRBD1 agrees at 8 bases. Germline V CDR1 and CDR2: MRHNA, SNTAGT. With 6 bases clipped from V and 2 bases from J, the junction kept 3 bases outside the gene matches. The CDR3 covers 14 residues. The CDR3 here is CASRSTGAGNTIYF. The DNA of the CDR3 is TGTGCCAGCAGGTCGACAGGGGCTGGAAACACCATATATTTT.

This chain joins TRBV7-8 and TRBJ2-1; D perhaps matches TRBD2 (5 bases). Germline V gene data show CDR1 as SGHVS and CDR2 as FQNEAQ. The CDR3 runs to 15 residues. Trimming took off 3 bases at V and 5 bases at J, with 14 bases between the two ends. The CDR3 DNA reads as TGTGCCAGCAGCTTGGCGGGTCCTATAGACAATGAGCAGTTCTTC. It codes for CASSLAGPIDNEQFF. Complete variable domain (other parts from reference TRBV7-8 and TRBJ2-1): GAGVSQSPRYKVAKRGQDVALRCDPISGHVSLFWYQQALGQGPEFLTYFQNEAQLDKSGLPSDRFFAERPEGSVSTLKIQRTQQEDSAVYLCASSLAGPIDNEQFFGPGTRLTVL.

The chain links TRBV9 to TRBJ2-6; 9 positions agree with TRBD1. V shed 4 bases and J 4 bases; nucleotides not matched to a gene: 3. The CDR3 sequence is 15 residues long. The germline V gene has CDR1 SGDLS and CDR2 YYNGEE. The CDR3 protein is CASSRTGDGANVLTF. The CDR3 nucleotides are TGTGCCAGCAGCCGGACAGGGGACGGGGCCAACGTCCTGACTTTC. The full variable domain, its missing parts supplied by reference TRBV9 and TRBJ2-6, is DSGVTQTPKHLITATGQRVTLRCSPRSGDLSVYWYQQSLDQGLQFLIQYYNGEERAKGNILERFSAQQFPDLHSELNLSSLELGDSALYFCASSRTGDGANVLTFGAGSRLTVL.

The chain links TRBV19 to TRBJ1-2; D is possibly TRBD1 (6 bases). This CDR3 has 12 residues. V was clipped by 3 bases and J by 6 bases, with 8 bases between them. Germline values: CDR1 LNHDA, CDR2 SQIVND (reference sequence). CDR3 protein: CASSITGHGYTF. In DNA form, the CDR3 reads TGTGCCAGTAGTATTACAGGGCATGGCTACACCTTC.

V gene TRBV5-1 combines with J gene TRBJ1-6; 7 bases are a match to TRBD1. J was trimmed by 7 bases and V by 3 bases; bases with no gene match: 10. Germline values: CDR1 SGHRS, CDR2 YFSETQ. This CDR3 is built from 16 residues. CDR3 nucleotides: TGCGCCAGCAGCTCGCAAACAGGGGCGGAAAATTCACCCCTCCACTTT. Translated: CASSSQTGAENSPLHF.

This clone has a single count. The CDR3 loop reads CSAHRGVERVTEAFF. As DNA, the CDR3 is TGCAGCGCCCACAGGGGGGTAGAGAGGGTCACTGAAGCTTTCTTT. This chain joins TRBV29-1 and TRBJ1-1, with 8 positions matching TRBD1. Per the germline V gene, CDR1 is SQVTM and CDR2 is ANQGSEA. There are 15 residues in the CDR3. J lost 4 bases, V lost 7 bases, and 14 bases had no gene match.

This clone was seen only once. This CDR3 is also generated by other DNA sequences in the sample. The rearrangement links TRBV4-1 to TRBJ1-2, with 7 bases that match TRBD1. CDR3 length: 13 residues. V lost 0 bases and J lost 6; bases outside the gene matches: 1. The V gene's germline CDR1 is MGHRA and CDR2 YSYEKL. CDR3 in amino acids: CASSQDGTDGYTF. In nucleotides, the CDR3 is TGCGCCAGCAGCCAAGATGGGACAGATGGCTACACCTTC.